A selection of T cell receptor beta chains follows, all from one sample in a study of response to subunit inactivated influenza vaccine. TCRdb fed the RT-PCR reads into MiXCR, producing one record per CDR3 protein. The sample carries about 800,000 distinct CDR3 sequences, 20% to 25% recorded once. The material sequenced was PBMCs from blood, taken less than 6 days after vaccination. The receptors were sampled from a man between 45 and 60 years old who received an inactivated influenza vaccine. Both conserved end residues are part of each CDR3. D genes are given only for firm matches. Not all rows give a size; the values are once, few, many and, for expanded clones, a class.

len,j_gene,d_gene,v_gene,abundance,CDR3nt,CDR3aa
16,TRBJ2-1,TRBD1,TRBV18,-,TGTGCCAGCTCACCCCTGGGGACAGGGGACTACAATGAGCAGTTCTTC,CASSPLGTGDYNEQFF
15,TRBJ2-5,TRBD2,TRBV20-1,-,TGCAGTGCTACGGTGATAGCGGGGGTCCCAGAGACCCAGTACTTC,CSATVIAGVPETQYF
15,TRBJ2-1,TRBD2,TRBV20-1,-,TGCAGTGCTCGACTAGCGGGAGTTCAATACAATGAGCAGTTCTTC,CSARLAGVQYNEQFF
16,TRBJ2-7,-,TRBV29-1,few,TGCAGCGTTGAAGGGTTAGCGGAACAATCGGCCTCCGAGCAGTACTTC,CSVEGLAEQSASEQYF
14,TRBJ2-7,-,TRBV20-1,many,TGCAGTGCCCCCGGGACCCAAAGCTCCTACGAGCAGTACTTC,CSAPGTQSSYEQYF
17,TRBJ2-1,-,TRBV6-5,-,TGTGCCAGCAGTTTTAGGAGGGGCCCGAACTCCTACAATGAGCAGTTCTTC,CASSFRRGPNSYNEQFF
13,TRBJ1-1,-,TRBV7-2,few,TGTGCCAGCAGCTACTCGGGGTGGACTGAAGCTTTCTTT,CASSYSGWTEAFF
15,TRBJ2-1,-,TRBV11-2,-,TGTGCCAGCAGCTTAGATCGGGAAGTGTTAGGTGAGCAGTTCTTC,CASSLDREVLGEQFF
15,TRBJ2-7,-,TRBV20-1,-,TGCAGTGCCCCGGGCCGGACGTCGAGCTCCTACGAGCAGTACTTC,CSAPGRTSSSYEQYF
14,TRBJ1-4,-,TRBV7-9,-,TGTGCCAGCAGCTCCGGGACGGCTGGGGAAAAACTGTTTTTT,CASSSGTAGEKLFF
13,TRBJ2-5,TRBD1,TRBV10-3,-,TGTGCCATCAGCGACAGGGGACGGGAGACCCAGTACTTC,CAISDRGRETQYF
11,TRBJ1-2,-,TRBV12-3/TRBV12-4,few,TGTGCCAGCAGTTTAATGAATGGGTACACCTTC,CASSLMNGYTF
12,TRBJ1-1,-,TRBV7-9,-,TGTGCCAGCAGCTTTGAGAACACTGAAGCTTTCTTT,CASSFENTEAFF
15,TRBJ1-1,-,TRBV29-1,few,TGCAGCGTGGACGGAGGGGGAGAGGACAACACTGAAGCTTTCTTT,CSVDGGGEDNTEAFF
16,TRBJ2-1,TRBD2,TRBV15,-,TGTGCCACCAGCAGAGTATCGGGGGGGGCCTACAATGAGCAGTTCTTC,CATSRVSGGAYNEQFF
15,TRBJ2-5,-,TRBV2,-,TGTGCCAGCAGTGACGGCAGGACTCCGAGGGAGACCCAGTACTTC,CASSDGRTPRETQYF
15,TRBJ2-4,-,TRBV15,few,TGTGCCACCAGCGGGAGGACTCCCGGTCGAAACATTCAGTACTTC,CATSGRTPGRNIQYF
13,TRBJ2-7,-,TRBV7-9,-,TGTGCCAGCAGCTTAAACAGGGCCCACGAGCAGTACTTC,CASSLNRAHEQYF
17,TRBJ2-2,-,TRBV6-5,-,TGTGCCAGCAGTTACTCGGTGTCAGGAAGAAACACCGGGGAGCTGTTTTTT,CASSYSVSGRNTGELFF
13,TRBJ2-5,-,TRBV10-3,few,TGTGCCATCGGGGGAGATCGAACGGAGACCCAGTACTTC,CAIGGDRTETQYF
15,TRBJ2-7,TRBD1,TRBV10-3,-,TGTGCCATCAGTGAGTCGGGACAGGGCTCCTACGAGCAGTACTTC,CAISESGQGSYEQYF
15,TRBJ1-1,-,TRBV7-9,-,TGTGCCAGCAGCTGGGGGCCGTCAGCTTACACTGAAGCTTTCTTT,CASSWGPSAYTEAFF
17,TRBJ2-4,-,TRBV5-1,-,TGCGCCAGCAGCTCACTTGGTTCGGGAGTTGCCAAAAACATTCAGTACTTC,CASSSLGSGVAKNIQYF
17,TRBJ2-1,TRBD2,TRBV3-1,-,TGTGCCAGCAGCCAAAGTTTCAGACTAGCGGGAGTCAATGAGCAGTTCTTC,CASSQSFRLAGVNEQFF
11,TRBJ1-1,-,TRBV12-3/TRBV12-4,many,TGTGCCAGCGCATTCAATGGTAGGGCTTTCTTT,CASAFNGRAFF
12,TRBJ1-6,-,TRBV12-3/TRBV12-4,few,TGTGCCAGCAGTGTTAACAGGGAACCCCTCCACTTT,CASSVNREPLHF
19,TRBJ2-5,TRBD2,TRBV11-1,-,TGTGCCAGCAGCGCCTGGACTAGCGGGGGGGTAAAGATGAAAGAGACCCAGTACTTC,CASSAWTSGGVKMKETQYF
16,TRBJ2-1,-,TRBV4-3,-,TGCGCCAGCAGCCAAGAGACGCTAGGATCCTACAATGAGCAGTTCTTC,CASSQETLGSYNEQFF
13,TRBJ2-1,-,TRBV11-2,-,TGTGCCAGCAGCCACCCGGCGGTCAATGAGCAGTTCTTC,CASSHPAVNEQFF
19,TRBJ2-5,-,TRBV5-1,few,TGCGCCAGCAGCTTGGTCCCGGGTAATCGGGGGTCTAGCCAAGAGACCCAGTACTTC,CASSLVPGNRGSSQETQYF
14,TRBJ2-2,-,TRBV5-1,-,TGCGCCAGCAGCTATCGGGAAGACACCGGGGAGCTGTTTTTT,CASSYREDTGELFF
15,TRBJ1-2,-,TRBV7-2,-,TGTGCCAGCAGCTTAGCTGGGGCCGGAAACTATGGCTACACCTTC,CASSLAGAGNYGYTF
13,TRBJ2-1,TRBD1,TRBV18,-,TGTGCCAGCTCCCAGGACAGGGCAATGAAGCAGTTCTTC,CASSQDRAMKQFF
15,TRBJ2-7,-,TRBV6-5,few,TGTGCCAGCAGTTACACTAGCAGGAGCTCCTACGAGCAGTACTTC,CASSYTSRSSYEQYF
14,TRBJ1-2,TRBD1,TRBV5-1,-,TGCGCCAGCACCGAGGACAGGGCTAACTATGGCTACACCTTC,CASTEDRANYGYTF
15,TRBJ2-1,-,TRBV18,-,TGTGCCAGCTCACTAACACCCCTAGTCTACAATGAGCAGTTCTTC,CASSLTPLVYNEQFF
11,TRBJ2-4,-,TRBV2,-,TGTGCCAGCACAGCCAAAAACATTCAGTACTTC,CASTAKNIQYF
11,TRBJ2-2,-,TRBV29-1,few,TGCAGCGCCCCCGTGGCCGGGGAGCTGTTTTTT,CSAPVAGELFF
11,TRBJ2-1,-,TRBV10-2,many,TGCGCCAGCATCGAGGGGGGGAAGGAGTTCTTC,CASIEGGKEFF
13,TRBJ2-1,-,TRBV7-9,-,TGTGCCAGCAGCCAACGGGCACTCAATGAGCAGTTCTTC,CASSQRALNEQFF
13,TRBJ1-1,-,TRBV7-9,-,TGTGCCAGCAGGGCGGACGGTTACACTGAAGCTTTCTTT,CASRADGYTEAFF
14,TRBJ2-1,-,TRBV20-1,-,TGCAGTGCTAGCCCTCAGAAAGCCTACAATGAGCAGTTCTTC,CSASPQKAYNEQFF